The subject of this entry is one TCR beta chain. What it binds is not known. The data belong to a study of cytomegalovirus exposure and HLA in healthy donors. Study summary: HLA-typed donors contributed 65 million to 95 million unique TCRs, which were held in an early data release.

The PCR made use of 60 Vbeta and 13 Jbeta primers. Sequenced by immunoSEQ multiplex PCR; TCRdb stores in-frame clones only, minus some. The profile shows about 160,000 clones, about 80% of them singletons. Overall study findings and caveats: Most of the CMV-associated TCR beta chains (in a later analysis) appeared to be HLA-restricted. There were some V segments, including TRBV6-2 and TRBV6-3, excluded as indistinguishable.

The ends were cut back, 0 bases at V and 5 bases at J, with 6 bases in the middle. CDR3 size: 13 residues. Germline lookup yields CDR1 MNHEY and CDR2 SMNVEV (reference sequence). Sequenced sample: PBMCs. This receptor was obtained from a man aged 25-45 years in good health and CMV-seronegative. The V gene is TRBV27, the J gene TRBJ2-3; D is perhaps TRBD1 (6 bases). CDR3 in amino acids: CASSLSRGDTQYF. CDR3 DNA: TGTGCCAGCAGTTTATCCAGGGGAGATACGCAGTATTTT.